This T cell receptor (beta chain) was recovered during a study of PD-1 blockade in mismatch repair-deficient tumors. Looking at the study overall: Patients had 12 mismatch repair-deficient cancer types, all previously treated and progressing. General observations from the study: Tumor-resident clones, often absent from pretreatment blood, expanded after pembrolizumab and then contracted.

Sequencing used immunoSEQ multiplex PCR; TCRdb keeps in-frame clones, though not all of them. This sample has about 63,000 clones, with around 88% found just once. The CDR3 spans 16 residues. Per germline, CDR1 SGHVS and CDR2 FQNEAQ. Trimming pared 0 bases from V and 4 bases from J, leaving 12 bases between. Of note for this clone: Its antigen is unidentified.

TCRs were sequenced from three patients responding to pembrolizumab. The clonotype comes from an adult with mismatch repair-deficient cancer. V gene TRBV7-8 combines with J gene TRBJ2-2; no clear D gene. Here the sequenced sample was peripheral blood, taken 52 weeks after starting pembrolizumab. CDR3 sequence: CASSLARFPSTGELFF. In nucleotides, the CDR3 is TGTGCCAGCAGCTTAGCGCGGTTCCCGAGCACCGGGGAGCTGTTTTTT.